This T cell receptor (beta chain) came from a study of cytomegalovirus exposure and HLA in healthy donors. Study-level findings and limits: Some TCR beta chains (roughly 160 of them) were listed as cytomegalovirus-associated. The classifier reportedly diagnosed cytomegalovirus status with high sensitivity and specificity. CMV serostatus was the sole immune exposure data available.

The CDR3 has 11 amino acids. CDR1 SGHTA and CDR2 FQGTGA come from the germline V gene. The V and J ends lost 7 bases and 13 bases, in that order; junction bases with no gene match: 6. As for this clone: The antigen remains unidentified.

A multiplex PCR was run with 60 Vbeta primers and 13 Jbeta primers. Assay: immunoSEQ multiplex PCR; the TCRdb copy retains only in-frame clones and omits some. The table has roughly 120,000 clones, about 81% seen once. The sample was PBMCs. This receptor was identified in a woman in her thirties in good health and CMV-seronegative. The chain is built from TRBV7-3 and TRBJ2-3, with TRBD2 matching 9 bases. The CDR3 spells CASILSGRKYF. In DNA form, the CDR3 reads TGTGCCAGCATCCTTAGCGGGAGAAAGTATTTT. Full variable domain (remainder filled in from reference TRBV7-3 and TRBJ2-3): GAGVSQTPSNKVTEKGKYVELRCDPISGHTALYWYRQSLGQGPEFLIYFQGTGAADDSGLPNDRFFAVRPEGSVSTLKIQRTERGDSAVYLCASILSGRKYFGPGTRLTVL.